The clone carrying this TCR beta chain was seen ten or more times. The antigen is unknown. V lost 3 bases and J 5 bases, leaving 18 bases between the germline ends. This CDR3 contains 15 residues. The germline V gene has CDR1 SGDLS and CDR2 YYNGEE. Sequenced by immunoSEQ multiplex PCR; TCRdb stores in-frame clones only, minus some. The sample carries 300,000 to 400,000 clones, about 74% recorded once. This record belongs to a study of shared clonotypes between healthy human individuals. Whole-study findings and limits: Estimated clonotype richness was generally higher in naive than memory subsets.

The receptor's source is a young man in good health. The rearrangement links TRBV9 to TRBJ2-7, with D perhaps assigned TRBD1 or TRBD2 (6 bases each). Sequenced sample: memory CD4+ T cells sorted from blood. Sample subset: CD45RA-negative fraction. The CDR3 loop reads CASSEGGHFVDEQYF. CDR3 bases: TGTGCCAGCAGCGAGGGGGGACATTTCGTCGACGAGCAGTACTTC.